What follows are 15 T cell receptor beta chains derived from one specimen sequenced in a study of T cell clusters in autoimmune cytopenias (dated by TCRdb to the late 2010s). The sequencing machine was an Illumina MiSeq. TRB rearrangements were amplified by multiplex PCR following a touch-down protocol, with the TRB-A and TRB-B primer pools mixed in one tube. TCRdb reprocessed the public reads and reports one entry per CDR3 protein sequence, without DNA. The table kept for this sample lists roughly 6,500 distinct CDR3 sequences. In total, the top ten clones hold less than 80% of the sample. TRB amplification used around 250 ng of peripheral blood genomic DNA, roughly 41,000 genome equivalents, per sample. These records were also assigned to another study, of T cell repertoires in aging, cancer and after chemotherapy.

The sequencing sample was made of peripheral blood. These TCRs come from a human donor in good health.

V and J are TRBV19 and TRBJ2-7. Germline-derived CDR1 and CDR2 are LNHDA and SQIVND (reference sequence). This CDR3 is built from 13 residues. CDR3 sequence reads: CASSDTSAYEQYF. Together with reference TRBV19 and TRBJ2-7, the CDR3 gives the full variable domain: DGGITQSPKYLFRKEGQNVTLSCEQNLNHDAMYWYRQDPGQGLRLIYYSQIVNDFQKGDIAEGYSVSREKKESFPLTVTSAQKNPTAFYLCASSDTSAYEQYFGPGTRLTVT.

The rearrangement uses TRBV6-6 and TRBJ2-7; TCRdb's assignment of TRBD1 cannot be checked, as there is no DNA. The CDR3 is 13 amino acids. Germline CDR1 reads MNHNY; CDR2 reads SVGAGI (reference sequence). CDR3 in amino acids: CASTPGESNEQYF.

The J gene is TRBJ1-3, the V gene TRBV6-6; no DNA is available, so the TRBD1 call from TCRdb remains unchecked. The CDR3 has 16 amino acids. Germline V gives CDR1 MNHNY, CDR2 SVGAGI (reference sequence). This chain's CDR3 is CASSLRDGSSGNTIYF.

The chain uses TRBV6-6 and TRBJ2-1; TCRdb's D call of TRBD1 is untestable without DNA. The CDR3 runs to 13 residues. Per germline, CDR1 MNHNY and CDR2 SVGAGI (reference sequence). The CDR3 loop reads CASSPTGTNEQFF.

CDR3 protein: CASRGGDYNEQFF. This rearrangement joins TRBV12-3 or TRBV12-4 to TRBJ2-1; TCRdb's D gene call, TRBD2, goes unchecked for lack of DNA. This CDR3 region has 13 residues.

J is TRBJ2-6 and V is TRBV6-1. This CDR3 has 15 amino acids. Germline lookup yields CDR1 MNHNS and CDR2 SASEGT. Here the CDR3 reads CASSEAATGANVLTF.

This chain uses TRBV5-6 with TRBJ2-7; no DNA is available, so the TRBD1 call from TCRdb remains unchecked. The CDR3 consists of 15 residues. Germline V lookup: CDR1 SGHDT, CDR2 YYEEEE. The CDR3 sequence: CASSTPAGGDYEQYF.

The chain uses TRBV6-1 and TRBJ1-4; there is no DNA to check the TCRdb D call of TRBD1. Germline V CDR1 and CDR2: MNHNS, SASEGT. This CDR3 contains 15 residues. CDR3 loop: CASSDYRTANEKLFF.

This CDR3 reads CASSLGTGRASSYNEQFF. This chain links TRBV27 with TRBJ2-1; TCRdb picks TRBD1, but there is no DNA to check that call. Germline V gives CDR1 MNHEY, CDR2 SMNVEV (reference sequence). The length of the CDR3 is 18 residues.

V is TRBV21-1 and J is TRBJ1-4; the TRBD1 assignment by TCRdb is unverifiable without DNA. TRBV21-1 is listed as a pseudogene. This CDR3 region has 13 residues. CDR3: CATRPATNEKLFF.

This clonotype ranks as medium-sized (0.01 to 0.1%) in terms of frequency. This chain uses TRBV11-1 with TRBJ2-2; without DNA, the TCRdb call of TRBD1 cannot be checked. The length of the CDR3 is 12 residues. CDR1 is SGHAT and CDR2 is FQDESV in the germline V gene (reference sequence). The CDR3 protein is CASSLGVGELFF.

This sequence joins TRBV6-2 or TRBV6-3 and TRBJ1-1; TCRdb's D call of TRBD1 is untestable without DNA. Germline CDR1 is MNHEY and CDR2 is SVGEGT. The CDR3 runs to 11 residues. The CDR3: CASSSRGGAFF.

This chain uses TRBV5-4 with TRBJ1-2; with no DNA, the TCRdb D assignment of TRBD1 cannot be verified. The length of the CDR3 is 17 residues. The germline V gene encodes CDR1 SGHNT and CDR2 YYREEE (reference sequence). The CDR3 reads CASSPSQDRGVTGGYTF.

The chain combines TRBV6-6 with TRBJ2-7; TCRdb outputs TRBD1, but without DNA this stays unchecked. The CDR3 is made up of 13 amino acids. Looked up from germline, CDR1 is MNHNY and CDR2 is SVGAGI (reference sequence). CDR3 sequence reads: CASTRDSSYEQYF.

CDR3 sequence: CASSWEPNQPQHF. This chain connects TRBV5-4 to TRBJ1-5. The V gene's germline CDR1 is SGHNT and CDR2 YYREEE (reference sequence). This CDR3 comprises 13 residues.